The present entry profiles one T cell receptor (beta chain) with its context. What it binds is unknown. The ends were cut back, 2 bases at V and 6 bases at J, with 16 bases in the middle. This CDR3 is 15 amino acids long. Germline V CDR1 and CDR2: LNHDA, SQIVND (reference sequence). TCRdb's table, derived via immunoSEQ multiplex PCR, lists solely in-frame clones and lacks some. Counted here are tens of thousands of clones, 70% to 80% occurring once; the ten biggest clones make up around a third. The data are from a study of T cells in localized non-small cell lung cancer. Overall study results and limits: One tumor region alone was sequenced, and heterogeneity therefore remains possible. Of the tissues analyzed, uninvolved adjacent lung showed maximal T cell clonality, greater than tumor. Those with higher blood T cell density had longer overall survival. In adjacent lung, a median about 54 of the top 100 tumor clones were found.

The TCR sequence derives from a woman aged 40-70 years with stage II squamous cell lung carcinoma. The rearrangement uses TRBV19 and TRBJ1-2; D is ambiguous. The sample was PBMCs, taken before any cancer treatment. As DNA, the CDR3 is TGTGCCAGTAGTATAAGATCCCCGCTTGGAGATGGCTACACCTTC. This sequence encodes CASSIRSPLGDGYTF.